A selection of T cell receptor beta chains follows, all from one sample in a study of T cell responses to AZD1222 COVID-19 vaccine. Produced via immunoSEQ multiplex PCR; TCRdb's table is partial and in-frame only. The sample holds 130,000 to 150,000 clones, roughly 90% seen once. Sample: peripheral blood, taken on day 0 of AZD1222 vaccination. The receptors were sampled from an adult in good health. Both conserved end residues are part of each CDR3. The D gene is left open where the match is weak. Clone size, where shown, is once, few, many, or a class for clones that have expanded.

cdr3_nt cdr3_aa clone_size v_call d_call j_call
TGTGCCAGTAGCCAAGACGTCAGGGGCCGACGTCGACATCAGCCCCAGCATTTT CASSQDVRGRRRHQPQHF - TRBV19 - TRBJ1-5
TGTGCCACGACAGGGGACCGGCGGGGCTACACCTTC CATTGDRRGYTF - TRBV6-5 TRBD1 TRBJ1-2
TGTGCCAGCAGCTTCAGGGGGGAGACTGAAGCTTTCTTT CASSFRGETEAFF - TRBV7-3 TRBD1 TRBJ1-1
TGTGCCACCAGCCTCGGGCGTGAGCAGTTCTTC CATSLGREQFF - TRBV24-1 - TRBJ2-1
TGTGCCAGCAGTGAAGAGACAGTCTCCTACCAGCCCCAGCATTTT CASSEETVSYQPQHF - TRBV6-1 - TRBJ1-5
TGTGCCAGCAGCAATAGCAATCAGCCCCAGCATTTT CASSNSNQPQHF - TRBV27 - TRBJ1-5
TGCGCCAGCAGTCTTGCTTTGGCTAGCGGCGAGACCCAGTACTTC CASSLALASGETQYF - TRBV5-1 TRBD2 TRBJ2-5
TGTGCCTGGAGTGTACTGGTAGCGGGAGGAGTAGATACGCAGTATTTT CAWSVLVAGGVDTQYF - TRBV30 TRBD2 TRBJ2-3
TGTGCCAGCCGGCCCCAGGGACGTGGCTACACCTTC CASRPQGRGYTF - TRBV2 - TRBJ1-2
TGTGCCAGCAGCCAAACTTCGGGGGACAGTTACGACAATGAGCAGTTCTTC CASSQTSGDSYDNEQFF - TRBV7-3 - TRBJ2-1
TGCGCCAGCAGCTTGGCCGGGGAACCATCCACTGAAGCTTTCTTT CASSLAGEPSTEAFF - TRBV5-1 - TRBJ1-1
TGTGCCAGCAGCACTGTCAGCACTAGCACAGATACGCAGTATTTT CASSTVSTSTDTQYF - TRBV5-4 - TRBJ2-3
TGCAGCGTTGATCCACAGGGGATCTTCAATGGCTACACCTTC CSVDPQGIFNGYTF - TRBV29-1 TRBD1 TRBJ1-2
TGTGCCTGGAGGACAGGGGGTGGAAACACCATATATTTT CAWRTGGGNTIYF - TRBV30 TRBD1 TRBJ1-3
TGTGCCAGTAGTCCCAGCAGTAGCGGGTTCTACGAGCAGTACTTC CASSPSSSGFYEQYF - TRBV19 TRBD2 TRBJ2-7
TGTGCCAGCTCACCCTTGGGGGGGATTGACGGCTACACCTTC CASSPLGGIDGYTF - TRBV18 - TRBJ1-2
TGTGCCAGCTCACCACCCCCCAGGATCGAAGCTTTCTTT CASSPPPRIEAFF - TRBV18 - TRBJ1-1
TGTGCCAGCAGCGTAGAGGGGACTCGCTCCTACAATGAGCAGTTCTTC CASSVEGTRSYNEQFF - TRBV9 - TRBJ2-1
TGTGCCACAAAGACTCAGGGCTGGAGTGAAGCTTTCTTT CATKTQGWSEAFF - TRBV19 - TRBJ1-1
TGTGCCAGTAGAAGACAGGGGAGCTCCTACGAGCAGTACTTC CASRRQGSSYEQYF - TRBV19 TRBD1 TRBJ2-7
TGTGCCAGCTCACCACTCCGGACAGGGGGCGGTAATCAGCCCCAGCATTTT CASSPLRTGGGNQPQHF - TRBV18 TRBD1 TRBJ1-5
TGTGCCAGCAGTGTCGGCAGGGCCACTGAAGCTTTCTTT CASSVGRATEAFF - TRBV5-4 - TRBJ1-1
TGTGCCAGCAGTTTATATGGCTACACCTTC CASSLYGYTF - TRBV6-5 - TRBJ1-2
TGTGCCATCAGTGAGACAGACCCGACAGGGGGCAAGAGCAATCAGCCCCAGCATTTT CAISETDPTGGKSNQPQHF - TRBV10-3 TRBD1 TRBJ1-5
TGTGCCAGCAGCGAGGGGGCTGGGTGGCAGCCCCAGCATTTT CASSEGAGWQPQHF - TRBV9 TRBD1 TRBJ1-5
TGTGCCAGCAGGAACTTAGCGGGAGGGCCATTACGGGAGCAGTTCTTC CASRNLAGGPLREQFF - TRBV2 TRBD2 TRBJ2-1
TGCGCCAGCAGCTTGGTAGTAGGGGCAGATACGCAGTATTTT CASSLVVGADTQYF - TRBV5-1 - TRBJ2-3
TGTGCCAGCAGTGAAATCCGGGGGGGCGGCACTGAAGCTTTCTTT CASSEIRGGGTEAFF - TRBV6-1 - TRBJ1-1
TGTGCCAGCAGGACGAGGGGTGGCCTCTCTGGAAACACCATATATTTT CASRTRGGLSGNTIYF - TRBV27 - TRBJ1-3
TGTGCCAGCAGCTTGAATATGCTTCAACTTGGCTACACCTTC CASSLNMLQLGYTF - TRBV5-6 - TRBJ1-2
TGTGCCAGCAGTGAGAGTTCCGGGTTGGGGCAGTACTTC CASSESSGLGQYF - TRBV6-1 - TRBJ2-7
TGTGCCATCAGTGACCTCTATAGCAATCAGCCCCAGCATTTT CAISDLYSNQPQHF - TRBV10-3 - TRBJ1-5
TGTGCCAGCAGCTCCTCCCCAGCAAGGGGAGAAAAACTGTTTTTT CASSSSPARGEKLFF - TRBV5-6 - TRBJ1-4
TGCAGCGCCAAGGGACAGAGGAACACTGAAGCTTTCTTT CSAKGQRNTEAFF - TRBV29-1 TRBD1 TRBJ1-1
TGCGCCAGCAGCGGACGACAGGGAGCTTACAATGAGCAGTTCTTC CASSGRQGAYNEQFF once TRBV4-1 TRBD1 TRBJ2-1
TGCAGCGTTGGTTTCCCCCGGGGCGAGCAGTACTTC CSVGFPRGEQYF - TRBV29-1 - TRBJ2-7
TGTGCCAGCAGCACCTCGGGACTCTCCTACAATGAGCAGTTCTTC CASSTSGLSYNEQFF - TRBV9 - TRBJ2-1
TGTGCCAGCAGCCATGTGAACGCCGAACTAGCGGGAGTCACAGATACGCAGTATTTT CASSHVNAELAGVTDTQYF - TRBV13 TRBD2 TRBJ2-3
TGTGCCAGTAGTAGCCGGGACCTACCCTACGAGCAGTACTTC CASSSRDLPYEQYF - TRBV19 - TRBJ2-7
TGTGCAAGTCGCTTCGGCTTCAATGAGCAGTTCTTC CASRFGFNEQFF - TRBV12-2 - TRBJ2-1
TGTGCCAGCAGCTTAGATCTTCCCTTTACGGGACTAGCGACCGGGGAGCTGTTTTTT CASSLDLPFTGLATGELFF - TRBV11-3 TRBD2 TRBJ2-2
TGTGCCAGCAGCTTGGGGCCCAGCGGCAGCTCCTACGAGCAGTACTTC CASSLGPSGSSYEQYF - TRBV7-8 - TRBJ2-7
TGCAGCGTTGAAGACGGGGCCTACGAGCAGTACTTC CSVEDGAYEQYF - TRBV29-1 - TRBJ2-7
TGTGCCAGTAGTCTGCCGGGACTAGCGGGAGAGGGCCAGTACTTC CASSLPGLAGEGQYF - TRBV19 TRBD2 TRBJ2-5
TGTGCCAGCTCACCTACCATAGGACAGGGGAACACCGGGGAGCTGTTTTTT CASSPTIGQGNTGELFF - TRBV18 TRBD1 TRBJ2-2
TGTGCCAGCAGTGAGGGCAGCACTGAAGCTTTCTTT CASSEGSTEAFF - TRBV2 - TRBJ1-1
TGCGCCAGCAGTTCACTAGCGTACTCCTACAATGAGCAGTTCTTC CASSSLAYSYNEQFF - TRBV5-1 TRBD2 TRBJ2-1
TGTGCCAGCAGGGTCTCGGGACGCACTGAAGCTTTCTTT CASRVSGRTEAFF - TRBV2 - TRBJ1-1
TGTGCCAGCAGCGACAGGTCAAACACTGAAGCTTTCTTT CASSDRSNTEAFF - TRBV2 - TRBJ1-1
TGTGCCAGAAGCTCCGACAGGGTCGTCCACGAGCAGTACTTC CARSSDRVVHEQYF - TRBV5-3 TRBD1 TRBJ2-7